A single sample is the source of the 28 T cell receptor beta chains below, sequenced in a study of CD8+ T cells in alopecia areata listed by TCRdb under 2018. The library relied on the immunoSEQ multiplex PCR assay. To provide template for TCR sequencing, every sample had RNA extracted and reverse transcribed into cDNA. The table comes from immuneACCESS by way of TCRdb, which keeps in-frame sequences with V and J called. Part of the clones is missing from these tables; in studies checked, under half for an unresolved V gene and the rest for unknown reasons. Here the sample has approximately 200,000 clones; around 56% occur a single time. The ten largest account for 0.65% to 0.7% of the sample. What the time point label conveys for this sample: around 4 weeks on oral tofacitinib. The intended sense of this specimen's treatment or condition label: oral pan-JAK inhibitor, 5-10 mg twice daily. The source was CD4+ T cells sorted from blood, collected at week 4, from a patient treated with tofacitinib. Receptors originate from a human donor with alopecia areata.

This clone showed up just once. The chain carries TRBV27 and TRBJ1-2, with TRBD1 matching 8 bases. This CDR3 is built from 17 residues. J lost 6 bases, V lost 4 bases, and 16 bases had no gene match. Per the germline V gene, CDR1 is MNHEY and CDR2 is SMNVEV (reference sequence). The CDR3 bases are TGTGCCAGCAGTTCTACTATTTACGCCACAGGGGGAGATGGCTACACCTTC. Protein: CASSSTIYATGGDGYTF.

The J gene is TRBJ2-3, the V gene TRBV6-1, with D maybe TRBD2 (6 bases). Trimming removed 6 bases from V and 2 bases from J, with 15 bases in between. The germline CDR1 and CDR2 sequences are MNHNS and SASEGT. The CDR3 totals 15 residues. CDR3 loop: CASRTQAGITDTQYF. Here the CDR3 DNA reads TGTGCCAGCAGAACCCAGGCGGGGATCACAGATACGCAGTATTTT.

The CDR3 DNA reads as TGCAGCGTTGGACAGGGAACGTATGAAAAACTGTTTTTT. It is translated as CSVGQGTYEKLFF. The gene calls are TRBV29-1 and TRBJ1-4, with 7 positions matching TRBD1. The germline CDR1 and CDR2 sequences are SQVTM and ANQGSEA. J lost 6 bases, V lost 4 bases, and 5 bases had no gene match. The length of the CDR3 is 13 residues.

This chain joins TRBV4-3 and TRBJ2-7, with D maybe TRBD1 (5 bases). This CDR3 is built from 13 residues. Trimming took off 4 bases at V and 10 bases at J, with 17 bases between the two ends. Germline V gene data show CDR1 as LGHNA and CDR2 as YSLEER. In nucleotides, the CDR3 is TGCGCCAGCAGCCTTAATGCCGACAGCGCACAGTACTTC. Translating it yields CASSLNADSAQYF.

V gene TRBV4-1 combines with J gene TRBJ2-4; D unclear. Trimming shortened V by 1 base and J by 8 bases, and 12 bases separated the two germline ends. Germline V CDR1 and CDR2: MGHRA, YSYEKL. The CDR3 has 14 residues. DNA for the CDR3: TGCGCCAGCAGCCAAGGTGGGCCGGGTGACATTCAGTACTTC. Residues: CASSQGGPGDIQYF.

The rearrangement joins TRBV7-8 to TRBJ2-5, with a possible D match to TRBD1 (5 bases). The V end lost 1 base, the J end lost 5 bases, and 8 bases lay between the germline ends. Germline loops: CDR1 SGHVS, CDR2 FQNEAQ. This CDR3 region has 13 residues. DNA for the CDR3: TGTGCCAGCAGCTTAGACAAGGGGGAGACCCAGTACTTC. Encoded protein: CASSLDKGETQYF.

The rearrangement uses TRBV29-1 and TRBJ2-7; TRBD2 matches at 9 bases. Trimming took 6 bases from V and 7 from J; bases not matched to a gene: 4. The germline CDR1 and CDR2 sequences are SQVTM and ANQGSEA. The CDR3 spans 11 residues. The CDR3 DNA follows: TGCAGCGTGCGGGGGGGGCCTGAGCAGTACTTC. It encodes CSVRGGPEQYF.

This clone has only a few counts. The J gene is TRBJ1-4, the V gene TRBV2, with D unclear. The ends were cut back, 6 bases at V and 5 bases at J, with 13 bases in the middle. Germline CDR1 is SNHLY and CDR2 is FYNNEI. The CDR3 contains 14 residues. CDR3 coding DNA: TGTGCCAGCAGCATACTGAGGTCCAATGAAAAACTGTTTTTT. As protein: CASSILRSNEKLFF.

This rearrangement joins TRBV15 to TRBJ1-4; maybe TRBD1 (5 bases). Germline V gene sequence: CDR1 LNHNV, CDR2 YYDKDF (reference sequence). There are 15 residues in the CDR3. Trimming took 5 bases from V and 4 from J, leaving 14 bases between them. CDR3 region: CATSPGTAYNEKLFF. The CDR3 DNA sequence: TGTGCCACCAGCCCGGGGACGGCTTATAATGAAAAACTGTTTTTT. Supplemented by reference TRBV15 and TRBJ1-4, the full variable domain reads DAMVIQNPRYQVTQFGKPVTLSCSQTLNHNVMYWYQQKSSQAPKLLFHYYDKDFNNEADTPDNFQSRRPNTSFCFLDIRSPGLGDTAMYLCATSPGTAYNEKLFFGSGTQLSVL.

This clone turned up a few times. This chain connects TRBV29-1 to TRBJ1-2; D remains ambiguous. Germline CDR1 is SQVTM and CDR2 is ANQGSEA. The CDR3 extends over 12 amino acids. V was clipped by 3 bases and J by 5 bases, with 10 bases between them. DNA of the CDR3: TGCAGCGTTGATACCCAGGATTATGGCTACACCTTC. This encodes CSVDTQDYGYTF. Complete variable domain (other parts from reference TRBV29-1 and TRBJ1-2): SAVISQKPSRDICQRGTSLTIQCQVDSQVTMMFWYRQQPGQSLTLIATANQGSEATYESGFVIDKFPISRPNLTFSTLTVSNMSPEDSSIYLCSVDTQDYGYTFGSGTRLTVV.

This chain links TRBV6-5 with TRBJ2-7, with 7 bases aligning to TRBD1. Trimming removed 5 bases from V and 5 bases from J; junction bases left unmatched: 3. This CDR3 contains 12 residues. Germline-derived CDR1 and CDR2 are MNHEY and SVGAGI. The CDR3 coding sequence is TGTGCCAGCAGTGACACAGGGGACGAGCAGTACTTC. Its protein is CASSDTGDEQYF.

The chain couples TRBV29-1 to TRBJ1-5; maybe TRBD1 (5 bases). The CDR3 runs to 15 residues. CDR1 SQVTM and CDR2 ANQGSEA come from the germline V gene. V dropped 7 bases and J dropped 0 bases, with 16 bases sitting between them. The CDR3 nucleotides are TGCAGCGGTCGGGGAGGGGAGTCTAGCAATCAGCCCCAGCATTTT. This sequence encodes CSGRGGESSNQPQHF.

This clone was seen more than once but under ten times. The chain carries TRBV6-1 and TRBJ2-5; 12 nucleotides align to TRBD1. Trimming at V came to 1 base and at J to 4 bases, leaving 22 bases not matched to a gene. The CDR3 covers 22 residues. Germline lookup yields CDR1 MNHNS and CDR2 SASEGT. CDR3 sequence reads: CASSEVGRVFSPGQGARETQYF. The CDR3 DNA follows: TGTGCCAGCAGTGAAGTGGGGCGGGTCTTCTCTCCGGGACAGGGGGCGCGAGAGACCCAGTACTTC.

This clone came up a few times. V and J are TRBV6-1 and TRBJ1-1, with D perhaps TRBD1 (6 bases). The CDR3 extends over 14 amino acids. The germline V gene encodes CDR1 MNHNS and CDR2 SASEGT. Trimming removed 4 bases from V and 1 base from J, with 10 bases in between. The CDR3 DNA reads as TGTGCCAGCAGTGTTAAGGGGGGGAACACTGAAGCTTTCTTT. This encodes CASSVKGGNTEAFF.

This clone was counted once. This sample also contains other DNA sequences that code for the same CDR3. V is TRBV30 and J is TRBJ1-1; D not resolved. V lost 2 bases and J 0 bases, leaving 4 bases between the germline ends. The germline V gene has CDR1 GTSNPN and CDR2 SVGIG (reference sequence). This CDR3 spans 12 amino acids. The CDR3 sequence: CAWSRMNTEAFF. For the CDR3, the DNA is TGTGCCTGGAGTCGAATGAACACTGAAGCTTTCTTT.

A single count supports this clone. As DNA, the CDR3 is TGTGCCTGGAGAAGGCAGGGCGTCGATGAGCAGTTCTTC. As protein: CAWRRQGVDEQFF. The J gene is TRBJ2-1, the V gene TRBV30; tentative D call: TRBD1 (5 bases). The CDR3 totals 13 residues. Trimming stripped 3 bases from V and 8 bases from J, with 14 bases between. In germline, CDR1 is GTSNPN, CDR2 SVGIG (reference sequence).

The V call is TRBV29-1, the J call TRBJ2-1; D not resolved. With 5 bases removed from V and 5 bases from J, the gap between germline ends came to 13 bases. The germline gives CDR1 SQVTM, CDR2 ANQGSEA. This CDR3 spans 13 amino acids. The CDR3 DNA reads as TGCAGCGTTAATACCAGACGGGACAATGAGCAGTTCTTC. Translating it yields CSVNTRRDNEQFF.

The chain joins TRBV25-1 to TRBJ2-1; D is possibly TRBD1 (5 bases). CDR1 is MGHDK, CDR2 SYGVNS, per germline. V was trimmed by 6 bases and J by 9 bases, leaving 12 bases between them. CDR3 length: 12 residues. The CDR3 DNA follows: TGTGCCAGCAGCGCCCAGGGTTTTGAGCAGTTCTTC. It encodes CASSAQGFEQFF.

The rearrangement joins TRBV30 to TRBJ1-5, with D possibly TRBD1 on 6 matching bases. V was pared by 2 bases and J by 5 bases, with 25 bases between. The CDR3 totals 18 residues. Germline V gene data show CDR1 as GTSNPN and CDR2 as SVGIG (reference sequence). CDR3 amino acids: CAWSTESGTRGGDQPQHF. DNA for the CDR3: TGTGCCTGGAGTACTGAGTCCGGGACTAGGGGGGGGGATCAGCCCCAGCATTTT.

The genes are TRBV9 and TRBJ2-5; TRBD2 is a possible D gene (5 bases). CDR1 is SGDLS and CDR2 is YYNGEE in the germline V gene. There are 15 residues in the CDR3. V shed 5 bases and J shed 5 bases, with 19 bases lying between them. The CDR3 coding sequence is TGTGCCAGCAGTCAATACAGCGGTTGGGGTGAGACCCAGTACTTC. This sequence encodes CASSQYSGWGETQYF.

The chain couples TRBV5-5 to TRBJ2-3; a weak D match, TRBD2 (5 bases). This CDR3 region has 12 residues. Germline-derived CDR1 and CDR2 are SGHKS and YYEKEE (reference sequence). V lost 4 bases and J 15 bases, leaving 18 bases between the germline ends. CDR3 in DNA: TGTGCCAGCAGCCCCGTCCACCCTAGCAACTATTTT. Its translation is CASSPVHPSNYF.

This clone was seen only a few times. The chain employs TRBV28 and TRBJ2-3; D gene uncertain. The CDR3 runs to 12 residues. The germline V gene has CDR1 MDHEN and CDR2 SYDVKM. The V end lost 3 bases, the J end lost 6 bases, and 7 bases lay between the germline ends. CDR3 region: CASSLVTDTQYF. In DNA, the CDR3 is TGTGCCAGCAGTTTGGTTACGGATACGCAGTATTTT.

V gene TRBV6-5 combines with J gene TRBJ1-1; 8 bases map to TRBD1. J was trimmed by 2 bases and V by 6 bases; bases with no gene match: 5. Germline CDR1 is MNHEY and CDR2 is SVGAGI. The CDR3 runs to 14 residues. In DNA form, the CDR3 reads TGTGCCAGCAGATCAGGGGGCCTTAACACTGAAGCTTTCTTT. Protein: CASRSGGLNTEAFF.

The genes are TRBV30 and TRBJ2-3; 8 positions agree with TRBD2. CDR1 GTSNPN and CDR2 SVGIG come from the germline V gene (reference sequence). Trimming took 4 bases from V and 10 from J; bases not matched to a gene: 13. This CDR3 region has 14 residues. The CDR3: CAWTLSPGLGPQYF. The CDR3 region has the DNA TGTGCCTGGACCCTATCGCCGGGACTAGGTCCGCAGTATTTT.

In this sample, this clone turned up a few times. The rearrangement links TRBV29-1 to TRBJ1-2; possibly TRBD1 for D (5 bases). This CDR3 comprises 11 residues. Trimming took off 5 bases at V and 8 bases at J, with 12 bases between the two ends. Germline CDR1 reads SQVTM; CDR2 reads ANQGSEA. The CDR3 DNA sequence: TGCAGCGTTCAAGGGGCGAGCGGCTACACCTTC. This encodes CSVQGASGYTF. Combining the CDR3 with reference TRBV29-1 and TRBJ1-2 gives the whole variable domain SAVISQKPSRDICQRGTSLTIQCQVDSQVTMMFWYRQQPGQSLTLIATANQGSEATYESGFVIDKFPISRPNLTFSTLTVSNMSPEDSSIYLCSVQGASGYTFGSGTRLTVV.

A remark on this clone: The junction differs from germline at one of its ends, possibly a read error. The gene calls are TRBV5-1 and TRBJ2-1, with a possible D match to TRBD1 (8 bases). The length of the CDR3 is 14 residues. Germline CDR1 is SGHRS and CDR2 is YFSETQ. The CDR3, as DNA: TGCGCCAGCAGCTTGGAACAGGGGGGGTACCAGCAATTCTTC. It encodes CASSLEQGGYQQFF. The full variable domain, its missing parts supplied by reference TRBV5-1 and TRBJ2-1, is KAGVTQTPRYLIKTRGQQVTLSCSPISGHRSVSWYQQTPGQGLQFLFEYFSETQRNKGNFPGRFSGRQFSNSRSEMNVSTLELGDSALYLCASSLEQGGYQQFFGPGTRLTVL.

The chain carries TRBV4-1 and TRBJ2-3, with TRBD1 as a possible D gene (5 bases). Trimming stripped 6 bases from V and 4 bases from J, with 11 bases between. CDR3 length: 13 residues. Germline CDR1 MGHRA, CDR2 YSYEKL. CDR3 bases: TGCGCCAGCAGGGACAAGGGTGCAGATACGCAGTATTTT. Translation gives CASRDKGADTQYF.

The table lists this clone with a count of one. The chain couples TRBV15 to TRBJ1-2; D is perhaps TRBD1 (5 bases). CDR1 is LNHNV, CDR2 YYDKDF, per germline (reference sequence). This CDR3 region has 12 residues. V lost 2 bases to trimming and J lost 7 bases, with 8 bases between them. The DNA of the CDR3 is TGTGCCACCAGCAGACAGGGTTTTGGCTACACCTTC. Its translation is CATSRQGFGYTF.